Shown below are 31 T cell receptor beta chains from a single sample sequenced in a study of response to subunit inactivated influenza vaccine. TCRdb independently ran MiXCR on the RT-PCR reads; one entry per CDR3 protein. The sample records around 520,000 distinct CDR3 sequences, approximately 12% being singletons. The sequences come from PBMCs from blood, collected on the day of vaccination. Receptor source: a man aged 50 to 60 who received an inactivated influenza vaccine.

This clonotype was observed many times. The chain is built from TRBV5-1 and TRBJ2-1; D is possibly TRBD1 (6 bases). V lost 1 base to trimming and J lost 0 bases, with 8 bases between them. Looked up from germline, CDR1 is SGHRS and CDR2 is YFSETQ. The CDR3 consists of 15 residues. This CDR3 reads CASSLQGSSYNEQFF. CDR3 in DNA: TGCGCCAGCAGCTTGCAGGGGAGCTCCTACAATGAGCAGTTCTTC.

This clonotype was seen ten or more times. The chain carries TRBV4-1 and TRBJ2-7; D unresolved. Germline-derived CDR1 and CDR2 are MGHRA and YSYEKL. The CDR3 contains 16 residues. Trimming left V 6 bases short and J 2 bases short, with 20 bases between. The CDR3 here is CASRLRPGLTPYEQYF. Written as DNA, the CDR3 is TGCGCCAGCAGGCTCCGCCCGGGTTTGACTCCCTACGAGCAGTACTTC.

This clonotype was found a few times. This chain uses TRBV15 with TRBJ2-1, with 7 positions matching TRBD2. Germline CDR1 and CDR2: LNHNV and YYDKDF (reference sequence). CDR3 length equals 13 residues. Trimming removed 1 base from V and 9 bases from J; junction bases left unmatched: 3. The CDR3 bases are TGTGCCACCAGCAGAGTCGCGGGAGTTGAGCAGTTCTTC. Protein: CATSRVAGVEQFF. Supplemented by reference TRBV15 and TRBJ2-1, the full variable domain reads DAMVIQNPRYQVTQFGKPVTLSCSQTLNHNVMYWYQQKSSQAPKLLFHYYDKDFNNEADTPDNFQSRRPNTSFCFLDIRSPGLGDTAMYLCATSRVAGVEQFFGPGTRLTVL.

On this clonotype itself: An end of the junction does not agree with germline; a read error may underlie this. CDR3 sequence (DNA): TGCAGTGCTGGAGAAATCTCTAGCGGGAGTTGGGTGGAGACCCAGTACTTC. It codes for CSAGEISSGSWVETQYF. This chain links TRBV20-1 with TRBJ2-5; the match to TRBD2 covers 10 bases. From germline, CDR1 is DFQATT and CDR2 SNEGSKA (reference sequence). The length of the CDR3 is 17 residues.

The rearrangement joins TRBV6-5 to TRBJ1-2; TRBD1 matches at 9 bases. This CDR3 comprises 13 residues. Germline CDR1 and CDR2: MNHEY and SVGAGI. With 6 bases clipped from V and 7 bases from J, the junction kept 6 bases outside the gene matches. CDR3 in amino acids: CASRLQGAFGYTF. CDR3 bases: TGTGCCAGCAGATTACAGGGGGCGTTTGGCTACACCTTC.

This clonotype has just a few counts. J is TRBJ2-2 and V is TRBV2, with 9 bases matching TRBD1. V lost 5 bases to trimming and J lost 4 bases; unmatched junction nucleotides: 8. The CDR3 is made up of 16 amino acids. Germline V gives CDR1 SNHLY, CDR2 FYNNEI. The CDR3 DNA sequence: TGTGCCAGCAGTAGGGACAGGGACCCTAGCACCGGGGAGCTGTTTTTT. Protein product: CASSRDRDPSTGELFF.

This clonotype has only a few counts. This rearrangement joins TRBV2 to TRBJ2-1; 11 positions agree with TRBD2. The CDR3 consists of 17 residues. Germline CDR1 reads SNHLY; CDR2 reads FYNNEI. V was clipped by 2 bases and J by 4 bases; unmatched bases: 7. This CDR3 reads CASSESTSSGRYNEQFF. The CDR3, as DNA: TGTGCCAGCAGTGAAAGTACGTCTAGCGGGAGGTACAATGAGCAGTTCTTC. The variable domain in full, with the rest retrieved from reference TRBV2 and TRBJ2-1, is EPEVTQTPSHQVTQMGQEVILRCVPISNHLYFYWYRQILGQKVEFLVSFYNNEISEKSEIFDDQFSVERPDGSNFTLKIRSTKLEDSAMYFCASSESTSSGRYNEQFFGPGTRLTVL.

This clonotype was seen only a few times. The CDR3 DNA is TGTGCCAGCAGCTTAGAGACTAGCGCACAAGAGACCCAGTACTTC. Amino acids: CASSLETSAQETQYF. The rearrangement joins TRBV7-2 to TRBJ2-5, with 8 positions matching TRBD2. Germline trimming cut 1 base from V and 2 bases from J; bases unmatched to any gene: 3. From germline, CDR1 is SGHTA and CDR2 FQGNSA. This CDR3 has 15 residues.

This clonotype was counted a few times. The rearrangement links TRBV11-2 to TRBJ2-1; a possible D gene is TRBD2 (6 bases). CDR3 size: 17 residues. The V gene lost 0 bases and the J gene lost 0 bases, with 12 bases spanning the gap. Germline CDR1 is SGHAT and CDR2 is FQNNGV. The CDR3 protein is CASSLDLWGDSYNEQFF. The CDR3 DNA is TGTGCCAGCAGCTTAGATCTTTGGGGGGACTCCTACAATGAGCAGTTCTTC.

This CDR3 reads CASSLPRGGYTF. In DNA, the CDR3 is TGTGCCAGCAGTTTACCAAGAGGAGGCTACACCTTC. The chain combines TRBV28 with TRBJ1-2; D is unresolved. Per the germline V gene, CDR1 is MDHEN and CDR2 is SYDVKM. V shed 2 bases and J shed 8 bases, with 9 bases lying between them. The CDR3 is made up of 12 amino acids.

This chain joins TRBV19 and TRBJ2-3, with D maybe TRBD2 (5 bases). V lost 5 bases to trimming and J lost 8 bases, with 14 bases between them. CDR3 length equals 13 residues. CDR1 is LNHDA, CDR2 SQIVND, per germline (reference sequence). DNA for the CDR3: TGTGCCAGTAGTCGGGGAGCCGCCGGTACGCAGTATTTT. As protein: CASSRGAAGTQYF.

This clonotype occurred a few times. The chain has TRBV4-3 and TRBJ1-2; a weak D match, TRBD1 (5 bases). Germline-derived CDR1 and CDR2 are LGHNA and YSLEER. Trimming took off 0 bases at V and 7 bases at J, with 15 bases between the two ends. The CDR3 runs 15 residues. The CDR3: CASSQDGTAAGGYTF. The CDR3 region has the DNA TGCGCCAGCAGCCAAGACGGGACCGCTGCGGGTGGCTACACCTTC.

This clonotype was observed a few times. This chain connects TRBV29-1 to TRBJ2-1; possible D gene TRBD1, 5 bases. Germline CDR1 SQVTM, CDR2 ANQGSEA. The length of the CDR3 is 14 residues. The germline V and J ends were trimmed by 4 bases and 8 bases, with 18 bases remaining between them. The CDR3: CSVASFEKGDEQFF. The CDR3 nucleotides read TGCAGCGTTGCCTCCTTTGAAAAAGGGGATGAGCAGTTCTTC.

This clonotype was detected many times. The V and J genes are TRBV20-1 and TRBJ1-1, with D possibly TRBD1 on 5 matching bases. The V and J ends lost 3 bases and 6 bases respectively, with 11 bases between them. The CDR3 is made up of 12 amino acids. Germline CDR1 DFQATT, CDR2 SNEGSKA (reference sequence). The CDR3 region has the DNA TGCAGTGCTAGGGGCCAGGGATCTGAAGCTTTCTTT. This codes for CSARGQGSEAFF.

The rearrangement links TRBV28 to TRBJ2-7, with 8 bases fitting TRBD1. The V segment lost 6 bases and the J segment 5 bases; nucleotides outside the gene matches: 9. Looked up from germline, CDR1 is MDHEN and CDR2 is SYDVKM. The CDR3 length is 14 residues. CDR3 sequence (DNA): TGTGCCAGCAGCTCGGGCAGGGGGCTTAACGAGCAGTACTTC. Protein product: CASSSGRGLNEQYF.

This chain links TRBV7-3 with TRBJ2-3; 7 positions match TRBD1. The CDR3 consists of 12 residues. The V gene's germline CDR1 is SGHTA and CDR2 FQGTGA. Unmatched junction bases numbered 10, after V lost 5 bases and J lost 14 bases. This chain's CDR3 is CASSGPTGIVYF. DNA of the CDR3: TGTGCCAGCAGCGGACCGACAGGGATCGTGTATTTT.

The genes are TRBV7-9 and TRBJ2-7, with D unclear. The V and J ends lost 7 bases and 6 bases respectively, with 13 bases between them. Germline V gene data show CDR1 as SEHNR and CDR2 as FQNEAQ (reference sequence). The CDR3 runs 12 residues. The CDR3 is CASTSGVTEQYF. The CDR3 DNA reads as TGTGCCAGCACCTCGGGCGTAACCGAGCAGTACTTC.

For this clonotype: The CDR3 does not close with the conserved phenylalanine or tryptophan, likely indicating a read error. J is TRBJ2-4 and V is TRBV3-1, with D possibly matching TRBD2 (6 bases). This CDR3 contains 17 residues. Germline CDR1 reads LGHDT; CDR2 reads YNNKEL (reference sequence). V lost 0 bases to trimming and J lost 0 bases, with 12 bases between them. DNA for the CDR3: TGTGCCAGCAGCCAAGATGGCAGCGGGCTAGCCAAAAACATTCAGTACGTC. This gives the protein CASSQDGSGLAKNIQYV.

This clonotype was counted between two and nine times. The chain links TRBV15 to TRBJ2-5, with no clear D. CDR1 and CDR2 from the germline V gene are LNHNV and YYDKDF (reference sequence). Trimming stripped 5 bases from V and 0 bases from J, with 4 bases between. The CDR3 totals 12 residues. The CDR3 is CATSLDQETQYF. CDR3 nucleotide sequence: TGTGCCACCAGCTTAGACCAAGAGACCCAGTACTTC.

Written as DNA, the CDR3 is TGCAGTGCCGCTCAGGGGTTTCACTACGAGCAGTACTTC. This translates into CSAAQGFHYEQYF. The chain has TRBV20-1 and TRBJ2-7; D is possibly TRBD1 (6 bases). The CDR3 has 13 amino acids. Between the trimmed V and J ends, which lost 6 bases and 3 bases, there was a span of 15 bases. The germline gives CDR1 DFQATT, CDR2 SNEGSKA (reference sequence).

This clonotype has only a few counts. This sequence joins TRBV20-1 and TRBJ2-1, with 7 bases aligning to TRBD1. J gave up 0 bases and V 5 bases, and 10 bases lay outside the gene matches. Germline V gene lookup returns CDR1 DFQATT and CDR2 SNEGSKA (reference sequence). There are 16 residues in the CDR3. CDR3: CSAFRTGFSSYNEQFF. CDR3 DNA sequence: TGCAGTGCTTTCCGGACAGGTTTCAGCTCCTACAATGAGCAGTTCTTC.

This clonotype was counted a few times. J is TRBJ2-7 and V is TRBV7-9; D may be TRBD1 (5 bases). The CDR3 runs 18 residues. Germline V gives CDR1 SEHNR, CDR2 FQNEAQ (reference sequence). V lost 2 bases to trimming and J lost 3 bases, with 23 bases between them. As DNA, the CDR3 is TGTGCCAGCAGCTTACCTTCAAAGGATCTGACAGATCTCTACGAGCAGTACTTC. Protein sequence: CASSLPSKDLTDLYEQYF.

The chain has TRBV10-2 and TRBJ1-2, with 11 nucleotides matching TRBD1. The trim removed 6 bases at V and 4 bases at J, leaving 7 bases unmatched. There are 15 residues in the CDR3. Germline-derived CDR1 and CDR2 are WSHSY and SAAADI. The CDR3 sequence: CASREAGTGGYGYTF. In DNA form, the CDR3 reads TGCGCCAGCAGGGAAGCCGGGACAGGGGGCTATGGCTACACCTTC.

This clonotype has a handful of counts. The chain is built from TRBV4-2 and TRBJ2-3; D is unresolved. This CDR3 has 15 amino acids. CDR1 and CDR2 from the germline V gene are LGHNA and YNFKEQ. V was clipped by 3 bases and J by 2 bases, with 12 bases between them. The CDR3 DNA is TGTGCCAGCAGCCAGAACTTTCAGACCACAGATACGCAGTATTTT. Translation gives CASSQNFQTTDTQYF.

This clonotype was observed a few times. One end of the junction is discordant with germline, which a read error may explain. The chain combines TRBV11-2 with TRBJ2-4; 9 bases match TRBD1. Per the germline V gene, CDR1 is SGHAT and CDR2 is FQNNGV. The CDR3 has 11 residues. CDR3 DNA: TGTGCCAGCAGCGTCACAGGGGGCCTCATCTTC. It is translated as CASSVTGGLIF.

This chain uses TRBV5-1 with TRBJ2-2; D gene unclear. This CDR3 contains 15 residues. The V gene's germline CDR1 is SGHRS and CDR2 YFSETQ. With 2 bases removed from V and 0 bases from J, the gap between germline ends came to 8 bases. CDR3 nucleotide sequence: TGCGCCAGCAGCTTAAATTTGGCGAACACCGGGGAGCTGTTTTTT. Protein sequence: CASSLNLANTGELFF.

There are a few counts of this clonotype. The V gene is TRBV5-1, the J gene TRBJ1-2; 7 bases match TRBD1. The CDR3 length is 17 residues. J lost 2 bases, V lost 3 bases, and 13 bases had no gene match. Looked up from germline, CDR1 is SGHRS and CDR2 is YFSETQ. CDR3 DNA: TGCGCCAGCAGCTCGGCCCCTACCAGGACAGGCAACTATGGCTACACCTTC. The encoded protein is CASSSAPTRTGNYGYTF.

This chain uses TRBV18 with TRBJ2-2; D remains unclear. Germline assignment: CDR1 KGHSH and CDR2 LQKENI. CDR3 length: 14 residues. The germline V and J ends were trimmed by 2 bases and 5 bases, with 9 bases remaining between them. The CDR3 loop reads CASSPSAATGELFF. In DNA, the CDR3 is TGTGCCAGCTCACCATCCGCAGCTACCGGGGAGCTGTTTTTT.

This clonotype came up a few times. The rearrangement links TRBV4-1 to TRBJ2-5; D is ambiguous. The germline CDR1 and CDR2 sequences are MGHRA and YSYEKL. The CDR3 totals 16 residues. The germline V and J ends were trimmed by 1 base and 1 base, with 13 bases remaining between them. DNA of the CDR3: TGCGCCAGCAGCCAAGGACCGGTGGACCCCCAAGAGACCCAGTACTTC. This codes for CASSQGPVDPQETQYF.

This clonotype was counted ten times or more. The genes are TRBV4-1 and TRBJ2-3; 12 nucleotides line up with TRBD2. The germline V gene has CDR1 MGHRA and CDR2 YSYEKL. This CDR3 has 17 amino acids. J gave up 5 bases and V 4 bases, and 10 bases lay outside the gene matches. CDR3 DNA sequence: TGCGCCAGCAGCCGAGGACTAGCGGGGCCTCGGGGAGATACGCAGTATTTT. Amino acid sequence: CASSRGLAGPRGDTQYF.

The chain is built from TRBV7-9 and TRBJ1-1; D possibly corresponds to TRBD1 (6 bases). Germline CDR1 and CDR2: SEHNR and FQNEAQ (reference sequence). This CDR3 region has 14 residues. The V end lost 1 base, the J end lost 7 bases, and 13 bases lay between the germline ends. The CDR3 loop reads CASSLETGHVEAFF. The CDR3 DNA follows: TGTGCCAGCAGCTTAGAGACAGGACATGTTGAAGCTTTCTTT.